The next 28 T cell receptor beta chains were all read from a single sample in a study of metastatic and nonmetastatic thyroid tumors. TCRdb redid the clone calls on the PCR reads using MiXCR. The repertoire includes roughly 41,000 clones, around 16% of them detected once, and around 3.9% sits in the top ten. All patients were untreated before thyroid surgery. The material sequenced was blood. The receptor set was obtained from a female donor with papillary thyroid cancer or a benign thyroid nodule (not recorded which). Some clones in this sample may be carry-over from other donors' samples.

This clone was seen repeatedly, ten times or more. A much bigger clone sits one base away, suggesting this may be a read error. This rearrangement joins TRBV7-6 to TRBJ2-2, with a possible D match to TRBD2 (6 bases). Germline V gene lookup returns CDR1 SGHVS and CDR2 FNYEAQ. The ends were cut back, 8 bases at V and 1 base at J, with 14 bases in the middle. The CDR3 has 15 residues. DNA for the CDR3: TGTGCCAGCGGTTTGGAGGGCCAGAACACCGGGGAGCTGTTTTTT. This translates into CASGLEGQNTGELFF.

The table lists this clone with a few counts. A much larger clone sits a single nucleotide away, making a read error possible. The CDR3 does not close with the conserved phenylalanine or tryptophan, likely indicating a read error. V gene TRBV10-2 combines with J gene TRBJ1-5, with D possibly matching TRBD1 (6 bases). This CDR3 region has 13 residues. The germline gives CDR1 WSHSY, CDR2 SAAADI. V was pared by 3 bases and J by 11 bases, with 14 bases between. This chain's CDR3 is CASSEFTGYSQHL. CDR3 bases: TGCGCCAGCAGTGAATTCACAGGGTACTCCCAGCATCTT.

This clone was counted at least ten times. V usage is TRBV28 and J usage is TRBJ1-3; D is undetermined. The germline V gene has CDR1 MDHEN and CDR2 SYDVKM. V lost 1 base to trimming and J lost 5 bases, with 15 bases between them. The CDR3 runs 16 residues. The CDR3 nucleotides read TGTGCCAGCAGTTTATCTCACTCCGGGTTGCGAAACACCATATATTTT. This translates into CASSLSHSGLRNTIYF.

The V call is TRBV6-1, the J call TRBJ1-5; no firm D call. CDR3 length: 13 amino acids. V was pared by 1 base and J by 6 bases, with 7 bases between. The germline gives CDR1 MNHNS, CDR2 SASEGT. CDR3 bases: TGTGCCAGCAGTGAAGATGGGAGTCAGCCCCAGCATTTT. As protein: CASSEDGSQPQHF.

Ten or more counts support this clone. The CDR3, as DNA: TGTGCCAGCAGCTTAACAGGGGTGTCCTACGAGCAGTACTTC. Amino acid sequence: CASSLTGVSYEQYF. The chain combines TRBV5-6 with TRBJ2-7; 7 bases fit TRBD1. Unmatched junction bases numbered 3, after V lost 2 bases and J lost 1 base. CDR3 length: 14 amino acids. CDR1 is SGHDT and CDR2 is YYEEEE in the germline V gene.

This clone was recorded many times. The DNA of the CDR3 is TGCAGCGTTGGGGGGGTGGAGGGTCGTACTGAAGCTTTCTTT. Its protein product is CSVGGVEGRTEAFF. V is TRBV29-1 and J is TRBJ1-1; tentative D call: TRBD1 (5 bases). There are 14 residues in the CDR3. Trimming stripped 4 bases from V and 5 bases from J, with 17 bases between. Germline V gives CDR1 SQVTM, CDR2 ANQGSEA.

This clone was detected many times. DNA of the CDR3: TGTGCCAGCAGTCTGACAGAAAACACTGAAGCTTTCTTT. Translated: CASSLTENTEAFF. The chain recombines TRBV6-2 or TRBV6-3 with TRBJ1-1, with D possibly TRBD1 on 5 matching bases. V lost 5 bases and J 2 bases, leaving 9 bases between the germline ends. Per the germline V gene, CDR1 is MNHEY and CDR2 is SVGEGT. CDR3 length equals 13 residues.

Comments on this clone: One end of the junction varies from germline; a read error may be responsible. The sample carries other DNA sequences with the same CDR3. The V call is TRBV7-2, the J call TRBJ2-7; D is unresolved. The CDR3 is 13 residues long. Germline assignment: CDR1 SGHTA and CDR2 FQGNSA. Written as DNA, the CDR3 is TGTGCCAGCAGGCTTAGTGGCTCCTACGAGCAATACTTC. Translation: CASRLSGSYEQYF.

The table lists this clone with many counts. This may be a read error, as it is one base from a much larger clone. The missing conserved phenylalanine or tryptophan at the end of this CDR3 makes a read error likely. The V call is TRBV2, the J call TRBJ1-1; D is uncertain. This CDR3 has 13 amino acids. CDR1 and CDR2 (germline): SNHLY, FYNNEI. V gave up 7 bases and J gave up 1 base, with 10 bases separating them. The CDR3 DNA sequence: TGTGCCAGCAAGGCACAGACGAACACTGAAGCTTTCTCT. As protein: CASKAQTNTEAFS.

The sample holds many counts of this clone. This chain joins TRBV14 and TRBJ2-7, with D possibly TRBD1 on 7 matching bases. With 1 base removed from V and 5 bases from J, the gap between germline ends came to 12 bases. Germline V CDR1 and CDR2: SGHDN, FVKESK. The CDR3 totals 14 residues. The CDR3 DNA reads TGTGCCAGCAGCCAAGTTGGCAGGGGGGACGAGCAGTACTTC. Translated: CASSQVGRGDEQYF.

This clone has ten or more counts. This CDR3 is CASSPTPRRTTNEKLFF. DNA for the CDR3: TGTGCCAGCAGTCCTACTCCTCGACGAACAACTAATGAAAAACTGTTTTTT. This sequence joins TRBV12-3 or TRBV12-4 and TRBJ1-4; D is ambiguous. The CDR3 sequence is 17 residues long. V was clipped by 5 bases and J by 0 bases, with 16 bases between them.

This rearrangement joins TRBV7-6 to TRBJ2-3; D call uncertain. Germline assignment: CDR1 SGHVS and CDR2 FNYEAQ. Trimming stripped 3 bases from V and 2 bases from J, with 6 bases between. This CDR3 is built from 13 residues. The CDR3 protein is CASSFAPTDTQYF. CDR3 bases: TGTGCCAGCAGCTTTGCCCCCACAGATACGCAGTATTTT. Full variable domain (rest looked up from reference TRBV7-6 and TRBJ2-3): GAGVSQSPRYKVTKRGQDVALRCDPISGHVSLYWYRQALGQGPEFLTYFNYEAQQDKSGLPNDRFSAERPEGSISTLTIQRTEQRDSAMYRCASSFAPTDTQYFGPGTRLTVL.

This clone came up a few times. V and J are TRBV2 and TRBJ2-7; the match to TRBD2 covers 8 bases. The CDR3 has 15 residues. In germline, CDR1 is SNHLY, CDR2 FYNNEI. Trimming took 8 bases from V and 2 from J; bases not matched to a gene: 11. This CDR3 is CASSGRREVPYEQYF. The CDR3 DNA reads TGTGCCAGCTCCGGTCGGCGGGAGGTCCCCTACGAGCAGTACTTC.

The table lists this clone with a few counts. J is TRBJ2-5 and V is TRBV5-6; TRBD2 matches 7 bases. CDR1 is SGHDT and CDR2 is YYEEEE in the germline V gene. The ends lost 3 bases at V and 3 bases at J; junction bases unmatched: 8. This CDR3 has 15 amino acids. This CDR3 reads CASSWGLSGEETQYF. The CDR3, as DNA: TGTGCCAGCAGCTGGGGACTAAGCGGGGAAGAGACCCAGTACTTC.

This clone came up many times. The chain employs TRBV6-1 and TRBJ2-2, with TRBD2 matching over 7 bases. From germline, CDR1 is MNHNS and CDR2 SASEGT. The CDR3 has 15 residues. V lost 6 bases, J lost 1 base, and 5 bases stayed unmatched. The CDR3 DNA sequence: TGTGCCAGCAGACCTGGCGGGGGGAACACCGGGGAGCTGTTTTTT. It encodes CASRPGGGNTGELFF.

This clone occurred many times. This sequence joins TRBV6-4 and TRBJ2-7; 7 positions match TRBD1. The V gene end was trimmed by 6 bases and the J gene end by 6 bases; junction bases not matched to a gene: 8. Germline V gene lookup returns CDR1 MRHNA and CDR2 SNTAGT. The CDR3 contains 13 residues. Here the CDR3 reads CASRHPTGFEQYF. CDR3 coding DNA: TGTGCCAGCAGACATCCGACAGGGTTCGAGCAGTACTTC.

This clone showed up many times. V and J are TRBV7-6 and TRBJ2-7; D remains ambiguous. There are 14 residues in the CDR3. The germline gives CDR1 SGHVS, CDR2 FNYEAQ. Trimming left V 5 bases short and J 1 base short, with 12 bases between. CDR3 nucleotide sequence: TGTGCCAGCAGCCACGAGGATCAGTCCTACGAGCAGTACTTC. This gives the protein CASSHEDQSYEQYF.

V gene TRBV27 combines with J gene TRBJ2-6; TRBD1 is a possible D gene (5 bases). V was trimmed by 6 bases and J by 7 bases, leaving 22 bases between them. Looked up from germline, CDR1 is MNHEY and CDR2 is SMNVEV (reference sequence). The CDR3 is 17 amino acids. The CDR3 loop reads CASSSYTKGPRANVLTF. The CDR3 DNA follows: TGTGCCAGCAGCTCTTACACAAAGGGGCCAAGAGCCAACGTCCTGACTTTC. The full variable domain, in which reference TRBV27 and TRBJ2-6 provide the parts outside the CDR3, is EAQVTQNPRYLITVTGKKLTVTCSQNMNHEYMSWYRQDPGLGLRQIYYSMNVEVTDKGDVPEGYKVSRKEKRNFPLILESPSPNQTSLYFCASSSYTKGPRANVLTFGAGSRLTVL.

This clone was counted only a few times. This may be a read error: a much more frequent sequence differs by one nucleotide. The J gene is TRBJ2-5, the V gene TRBV5-1; D not certain. The ends were cut back, 4 bases at V and 4 bases at J, with 14 bases in the middle. This CDR3 contains 14 residues. Germline V gene sequence: CDR1 SGHRS, CDR2 YFSETQ. CDR3 sequence reads: CASSTSKRPETQYF. CDR3 in DNA: TGCGCCAGCAGCACCTCGAAGAGACCAGAGACCCAGTACTTC.

This clone was found many times. The chain is built from TRBV12-3 or TRBV12-4 and TRBJ1-5; possibly TRBD1 for D (5 bases). The V and J ends lost 6 bases and 4 bases respectively, with 16 bases between them. The CDR3 is 15 residues long. This CDR3 is CASSPTGPGNQPQHF. CDR3 DNA: TGTGCCAGCAGCCCAACAGGACCGGGGAATCAGCCCCAGCATTTT.

This clone is judged medium-sized (0.01 to 0.1%). The chain couples TRBV6-2 or TRBV6-3 to TRBJ2-7; 11 bases map to TRBD2. The CDR3 covers 16 residues. V was clipped by 6 bases and J by 0 bases; unmatched bases: 7. CDR1 is MNHEY and CDR2 is SVGEGT in the germline V gene. The CDR3: CASRTTSGGSSYEQYF. The DNA for the CDR3 is TGTGCCAGCAGGACCACTAGCGGGGGAAGCTCCTACGAGCAGTACTTC.

Many counts were recorded for this clone. A much larger clone differs from this one at a single base, so this may be a read error. The chain uses TRBV19 and TRBJ2-5; 8 nucleotides line up with TRBD1. Germline CDR1 reads LNHDA; CDR2 reads SQIVND (reference sequence). This CDR3 is 13 amino acids long. The CDR3 region is CASSQQGDETQCF. The DNA of the CDR3 is TGTGCCAGTAGCCAACAGGGGGACGAGACCCAGTGCTTC.

This sequence joins TRBV5-1 and TRBJ2-7; tentatively, D is TRBD1 (5 bases). Per germline, CDR1 SGHRS and CDR2 YFSETQ. The CDR3 spans 13 residues. Trimming pared 3 bases from V and 1 base from J, leaving 8 bases between. This CDR3 reads CASSWTRSYEQYF. The CDR3, as DNA: TGCGCCAGCAGCTGGACACGGTCCTACGAGCAGTACTTC.

Ten or more counts support this clone. This may arise from a read error, as a much more abundant clone is one base away. The V and J genes are TRBV20-1 and TRBJ1-2; no clear D. Germline V gene data show CDR1 as DFQATT and CDR2 as SNEGSKA (reference sequence). The CDR3 contains 14 residues. Trimming removed 0 bases at V and 2 bases at J, with 10 bases between. This CDR3 is CSARDRNANYGYTF. CDR3 coding DNA: TGCAGTGCTAGAGATAGAAACGCGAACTATGGCTACACCTTC.

This clone was seen many times. A much larger clone lies a single base off, so this may be a read error. The rearrangement links TRBV4-2 to TRBJ2-7; D ambiguous. Germline V gene lookup returns CDR1 LGHNA and CDR2 YNFKEQ. The CDR3 length is 12 residues. Here the CDR3 DNA reads TGTGCCAGCAGCCAGGTATCTTACGGGCAGTACTTC. It yields the protein CASSQVSYGQYF.

This clone was seen a single time. The V call is TRBV3-1, the J call TRBJ1-2, with D unclear. CDR3 length: 16 amino acids. The V gene's germline CDR1 is LGHDT and CDR2 YNNKEL (reference sequence). Trimming pared 3 bases from V and 3 bases from J, leaving 17 bases between. CDR3 bases: TGTGCCAGCAGCCAGAAGGAGCGGCGGACTGACTATGGCTACACCTTC. It is translated as CASSQKERRTDYGYTF.

This clone was recorded many times. The gene calls are TRBV18 and TRBJ2-7; tentatively, D is TRBD2 (6 bases). Germline V CDR1 and CDR2: KGHSH, LQKENI. The CDR3 has 13 amino acids. V was shortened by 6 bases and J by 2 bases, with 11 bases between the two germline ends. The CDR3 is CASSRGSAYEQYF. For the CDR3, the DNA is TGTGCCAGCTCGCGGGGTTCCGCCTACGAGCAGTACTTC. The full variable domain, its missing parts supplied by reference TRBV18 and TRBJ2-7, is NAGVMQNPRHLVRRRGQEARLRCSPMKGHSHVYWYRQLPEEGLKFMVYLQKENIIDESGMPKERFSAEFPKEGPSILRIQQVVRGDSAAYFCASSRGSAYEQYFGPGTRLTVT.

V gene TRBV7-8 combines with J gene TRBJ2-2; TRBD2 matches at 8 bases. The germline V gene has CDR1 SGHVS and CDR2 FQNEAQ. V lost 7 bases, J lost 4 bases, and 5 bases stayed unmatched. The CDR3 spans 14 residues. CDR3 nucleotides: TGTGCCAGCATCTTGCTAGCGGGCACCGGGGAGCTGTTTTTT. It codes for CASILLAGTGELFF.